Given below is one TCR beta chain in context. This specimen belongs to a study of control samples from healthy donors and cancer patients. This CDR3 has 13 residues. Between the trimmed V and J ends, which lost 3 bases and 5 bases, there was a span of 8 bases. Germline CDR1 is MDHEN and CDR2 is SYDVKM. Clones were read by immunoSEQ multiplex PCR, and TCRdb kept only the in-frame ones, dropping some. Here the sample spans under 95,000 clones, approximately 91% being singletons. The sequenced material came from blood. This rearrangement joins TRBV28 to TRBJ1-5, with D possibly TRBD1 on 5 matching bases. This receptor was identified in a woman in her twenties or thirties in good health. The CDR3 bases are TGTGCCAGCAGTTTCCAGGGCTATCAGCCCCAGCATTTT. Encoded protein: CASSFQGYQPQHF.